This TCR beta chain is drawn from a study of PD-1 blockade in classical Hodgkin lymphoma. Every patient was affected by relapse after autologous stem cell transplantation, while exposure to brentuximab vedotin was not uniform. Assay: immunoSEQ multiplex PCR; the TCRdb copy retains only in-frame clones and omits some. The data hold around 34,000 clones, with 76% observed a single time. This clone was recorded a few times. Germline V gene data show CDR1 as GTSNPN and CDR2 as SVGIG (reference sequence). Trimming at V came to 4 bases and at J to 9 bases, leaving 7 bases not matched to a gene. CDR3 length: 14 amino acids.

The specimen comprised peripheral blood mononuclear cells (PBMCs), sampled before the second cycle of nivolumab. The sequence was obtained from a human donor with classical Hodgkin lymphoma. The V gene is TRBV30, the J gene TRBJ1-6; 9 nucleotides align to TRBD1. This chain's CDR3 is CAWTSGQGGSPLHF. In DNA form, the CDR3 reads TGTGCCTGGACCTCGGGACAGGGAGGTTCACCCCTCCACTTT.